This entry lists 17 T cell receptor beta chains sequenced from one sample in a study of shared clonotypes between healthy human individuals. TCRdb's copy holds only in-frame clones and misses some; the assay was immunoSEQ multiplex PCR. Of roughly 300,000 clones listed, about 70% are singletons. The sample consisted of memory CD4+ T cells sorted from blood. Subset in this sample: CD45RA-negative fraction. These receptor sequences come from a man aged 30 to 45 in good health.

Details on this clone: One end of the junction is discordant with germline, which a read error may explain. The CDR3 spells CASRYSGGPYEQYF. The DNA for the CDR3 is TGTGCCAGCAGATACTCAGGGGGCCCCTACGAGCAGTACTTC. The genes are TRBV6-5 and TRBJ2-7; 8 nucleotides agree with TRBD1. Looked up from germline, CDR1 is MNHEY and CDR2 is SVGAGI. CDR3 length: 14 residues.

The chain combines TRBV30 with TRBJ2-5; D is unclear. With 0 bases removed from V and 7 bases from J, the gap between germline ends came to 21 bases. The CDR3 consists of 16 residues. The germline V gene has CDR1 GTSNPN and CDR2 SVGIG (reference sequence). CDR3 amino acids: CAWSVNRGRLTTTQYF. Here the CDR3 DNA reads TGTGCCTGGAGTGTAAACCGAGGACGGCTTACGACGACCCAGTACTTC.

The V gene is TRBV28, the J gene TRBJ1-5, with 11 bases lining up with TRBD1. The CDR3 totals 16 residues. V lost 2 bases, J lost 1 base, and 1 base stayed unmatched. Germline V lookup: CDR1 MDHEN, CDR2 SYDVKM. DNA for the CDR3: TGTGCCAGCAGTTTAGGGACAGGGGGAAGCAATCAGCCCCAGCATTTT. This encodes CASSLGTGGSNQPQHF.

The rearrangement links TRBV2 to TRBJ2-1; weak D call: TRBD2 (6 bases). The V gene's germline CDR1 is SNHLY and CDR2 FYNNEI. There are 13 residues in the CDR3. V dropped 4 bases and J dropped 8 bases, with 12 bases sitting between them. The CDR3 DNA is TGTGCCAGCAGTGGGGGAAGGGAGGATGAGCAGTTCTTC. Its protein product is CASSGGREDEQFF.

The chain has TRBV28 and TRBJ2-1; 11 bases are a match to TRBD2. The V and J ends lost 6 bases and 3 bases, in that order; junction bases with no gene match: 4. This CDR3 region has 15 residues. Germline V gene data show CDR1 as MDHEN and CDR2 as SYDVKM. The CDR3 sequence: CASRKTSGNYNEQFF. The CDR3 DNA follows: TGTGCCAGCAGGAAGACTAGCGGGAACTACAATGAGCAGTTCTTC.

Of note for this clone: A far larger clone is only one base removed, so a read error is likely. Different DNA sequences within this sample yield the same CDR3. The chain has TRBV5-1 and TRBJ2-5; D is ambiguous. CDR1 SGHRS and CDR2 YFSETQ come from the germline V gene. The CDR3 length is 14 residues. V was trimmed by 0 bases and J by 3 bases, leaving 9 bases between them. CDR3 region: CASSLDGREETQYF. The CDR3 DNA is TGCGCCAGCAGCTTGGATGGACGGGAAGAGACCCAGTACTTC.

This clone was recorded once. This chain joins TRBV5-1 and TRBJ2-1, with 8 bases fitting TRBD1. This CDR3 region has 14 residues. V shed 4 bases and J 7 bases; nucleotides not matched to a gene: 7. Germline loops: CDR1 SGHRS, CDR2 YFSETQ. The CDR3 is CASSADRVGNEQFF. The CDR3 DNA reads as TGCGCCAGCAGCGCGGACAGGGTAGGGAATGAGCAGTTCTTC. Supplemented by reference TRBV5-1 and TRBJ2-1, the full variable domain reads KAGVTQTPRYLIKTRGQQVTLSCSPISGHRSVSWYQQTPGQGLQFLFEYFSETQRNKGNFPGRFSGRQFSNSRSEMNVSTLELGDSALYLCASSADRVGNEQFFGPGTRLTVL.

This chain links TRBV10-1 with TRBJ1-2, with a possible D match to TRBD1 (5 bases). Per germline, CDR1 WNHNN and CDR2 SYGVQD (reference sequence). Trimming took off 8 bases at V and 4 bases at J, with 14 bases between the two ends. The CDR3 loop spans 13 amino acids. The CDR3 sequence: CASSQGAGYGYTF. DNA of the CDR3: TGCGCCAGCTCGCAGGGTGCGGGCTATGGCTACACCTTC.

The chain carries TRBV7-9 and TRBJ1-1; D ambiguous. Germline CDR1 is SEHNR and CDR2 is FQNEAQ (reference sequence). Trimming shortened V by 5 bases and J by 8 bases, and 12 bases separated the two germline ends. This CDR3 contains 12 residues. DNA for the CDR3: TGTGCCAGCAGCCCTACTGGGTGGGAAGCTTTCTTT. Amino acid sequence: CASSPTGWEAFF.

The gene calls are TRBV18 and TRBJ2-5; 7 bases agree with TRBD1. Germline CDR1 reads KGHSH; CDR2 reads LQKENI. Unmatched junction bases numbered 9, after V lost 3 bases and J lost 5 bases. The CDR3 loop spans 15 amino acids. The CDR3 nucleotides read TGTGCCAGCTCACCCCAAAGGACAGGCCGCGAGACCCAGTACTTC. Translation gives CASSPQRTGRETQYF.

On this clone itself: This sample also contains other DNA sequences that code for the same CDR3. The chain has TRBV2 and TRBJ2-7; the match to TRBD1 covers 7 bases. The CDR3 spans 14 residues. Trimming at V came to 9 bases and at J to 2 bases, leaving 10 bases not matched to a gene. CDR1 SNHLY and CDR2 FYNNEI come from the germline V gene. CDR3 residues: CASREQGPTYEQYF. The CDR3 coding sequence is TGTGCCAGTAGGGAACAGGGGCCGACCTACGAGCAGTACTTC.

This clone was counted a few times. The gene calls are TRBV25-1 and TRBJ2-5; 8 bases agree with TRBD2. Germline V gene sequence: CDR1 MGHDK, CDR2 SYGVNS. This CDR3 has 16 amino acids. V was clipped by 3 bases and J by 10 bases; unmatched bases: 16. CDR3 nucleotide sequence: TGTGCCAGCAGTGATGCCACTAGCGGCTCAAGAGGGAGCCAGTACTTC. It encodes CASSDATSGSRGSQYF.

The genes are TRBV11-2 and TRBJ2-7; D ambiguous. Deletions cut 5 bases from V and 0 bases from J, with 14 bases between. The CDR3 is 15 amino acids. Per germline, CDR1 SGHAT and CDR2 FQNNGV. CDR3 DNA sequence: TGTGCCAGCAGCCCACTGCAGAGAAACTCCTACGAGCAGTACTTC. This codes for CASSPLQRNSYEQYF.

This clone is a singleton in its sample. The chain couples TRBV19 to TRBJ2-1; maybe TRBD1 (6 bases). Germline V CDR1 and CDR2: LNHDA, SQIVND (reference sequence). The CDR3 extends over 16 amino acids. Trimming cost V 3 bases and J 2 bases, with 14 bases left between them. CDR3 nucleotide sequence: TGTGCCAGTAGTATGGTGCAGGGGTCCACCTACAATGAGCAGTTCTTC. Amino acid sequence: CASSMVQGSTYNEQFF.

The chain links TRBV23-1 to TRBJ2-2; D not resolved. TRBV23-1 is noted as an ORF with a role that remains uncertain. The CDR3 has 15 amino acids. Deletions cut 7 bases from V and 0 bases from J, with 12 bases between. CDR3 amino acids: CASITKTANTGELFF. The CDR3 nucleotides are TGCGCCAGCATAACAAAGACGGCGAACACCGGGGAGCTGTTTTTT.

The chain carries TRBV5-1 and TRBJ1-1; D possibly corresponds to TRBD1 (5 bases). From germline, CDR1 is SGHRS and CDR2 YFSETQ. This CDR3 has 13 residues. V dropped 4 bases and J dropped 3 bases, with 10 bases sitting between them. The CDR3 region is CASSPDTDTEAFF. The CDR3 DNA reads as TGCGCCAGCAGCCCGGACACCGACACTGAAGCTTTCTTT.

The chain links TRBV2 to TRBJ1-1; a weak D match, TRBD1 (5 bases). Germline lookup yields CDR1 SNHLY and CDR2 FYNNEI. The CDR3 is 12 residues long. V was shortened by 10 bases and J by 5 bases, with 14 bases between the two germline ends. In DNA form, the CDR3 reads TGTGCCACCCTTGACCCAGGGACTGAAGCTTTCTTT. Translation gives CATLDPGTEAFF.